The 7 T cell receptor beta chains listed next were all sequenced from one sample in a study of patients and donors after allogeneic stem cell transplantation. TCRdb itself ran the RT-PCR reads through MiXCR, one entry per CDR3 protein. Among around 200,000 distinct CDR3 sequences listed, around two fifths were seen once. The sample was blood, either unsorted or a sorted T cell fraction (not recorded which). The receptors were sampled from a human donor who was either an allogeneic HSCT recipient or a stem cell or donor lymphocyte infusion donor (not recorded which). It is not recorded whose cells these are; they may come from a transplant donor.

This clonotype has a handful of counts. The chain links TRBV4-3 to TRBJ1-2; D perhaps matches TRBD1 (5 bases). This CDR3 contains 16 residues. Trimming shortened V by 0 bases and J by 0 bases, and 11 bases separated the two germline ends. Germline V lookup: CDR1 LGHNA, CDR2 YSLEER. CDR3 coding DNA: TGCGCCAGCAGCCAAGAATGGGGGTCCTCTAACTATGGCTACACCTTC. Translation gives CASSQEWGSSNYGYTF.

This clonotype was seen a few times. The J gene is TRBJ2-3, the V gene TRBV10-3; tentatively, D is TRBD1 (6 bases). Between the trimmed V and J ends, which lost 0 bases and 8 bases, there was a span of 18 bases. In germline, CDR1 is ENHRY, CDR2 SYGVKD. The CDR3 loop spans 16 amino acids. The chain's CDR3 is CAISESGTTGRATQYF. CDR3 coding DNA: TGTGCCATCAGTGAGTCCGGAACTACAGGGCGGGCTACGCAGTATTTT.

Written as DNA, the CDR3 is TGTGCCAGTCGGGAGCACAATGAGCAGTTCTTC. This codes for CASREHNEQFF. V is TRBV19 and J is TRBJ2-1; perhaps TRBD2 as D (6 bases). Trimming cost V 8 bases and J 5 bases, with 7 bases left between them. CDR3 length: 11 residues. Germline V CDR1 and CDR2: LNHDA, SQIVND (reference sequence). The variable domain in full, with the rest retrieved from reference TRBV19 and TRBJ2-1, is DGGITQSPKYLFRKEGQNVTLSCEQNLNHDAMYWYRQDPGQGLRLIYYSQIVNDFQKGDIAEGYSVSREKKESFPLTVTSAQKNPTAFYLCASREHNEQFFGPGTRLTVL.

This clonotype has a handful of counts. V usage is TRBV5-1 and J usage is TRBJ1-1; D uncertain. Germline CDR1 SGHRS, CDR2 YFSETQ. The CDR3 is made up of 15 amino acids. V was cut by 4 bases and J by 6 bases, with 19 bases left in between. The CDR3 sequence: CASSRTSSFFAEAFF. CDR3 sequence (DNA): TGCGCCAGCAGCAGGACGTCTTCTTTCTTTGCTGAAGCTTTCTTT.

The J gene is TRBJ1-5, the V gene TRBV12-3 or TRBV12-4; tentatively, D is TRBD1 (5 bases). Deletions cut 3 bases from V and 6 bases from J, with 15 bases between. This CDR3 has 15 residues. CDR3 DNA: TGTGCCAGCAGTTTGGCTACAGGACTGGGTCAGCCCCAGCATTTT. It translates to CASSLATGLGQPQHF.

The CDR3 sequence: CAISALTGSGYEQYF. DNA for the CDR3: TGTGCCATCAGTGCCTTGACAGGGTCTGGCTACGAGCAGTACTTC. The V gene is TRBV10-3, the J gene TRBJ2-7; the match to TRBD1 covers 7 bases. The trim removed 4 bases at V and 3 bases at J, leaving 9 bases unmatched. The length of the CDR3 is 15 residues. Germline assignment: CDR1 ENHRY and CDR2 SYGVKD.

The J gene is TRBJ2-7, the V gene TRBV28; TRBD1 agrees at 7 bases. The CDR3 is 15 residues long. The germline CDR1 and CDR2 sequences are MDHEN and SYDVKM. J lost 1 base, V lost 5 bases, and 8 bases had no gene match. This chain's CDR3 is CASSPGTDLSYEQYF. The CDR3 DNA reads TGTGCCAGCAGTCCCGGGACAGACCTTTCCTACGAGCAGTACTTC.